This paragraph reports one T cell receptor (beta chain). Its antigen is undetermined. This entry is derived from a study of radiotherapy plus CTLA-4 blockade in lung cancer. Study-wide findings and caveats: How blood T cell clones changed early, along with interferon-beta, reportedly forecast response best.

The J segment lost 10 bases and the V segment lost 0 bases, leaving 5 bases of the junction unmatched. The CDR3 is made up of 13 amino acids. Germline CDR1 and CDR2: SGHRS and YFSETQ. Profiling relied on immunoSEQ multiplex PCR, and the TCRdb table lists in-frame clones only, not all of them. The table has roughly 15,000 clones, approximately 76% seen once. Sample: peripheral blood, taken from a patient treated with radiotherapy plus ipilimumab. This chain joins TRBV5-1 and TRBJ2-5, with 8 nucleotides matching TRBD1. The receptor's source is a human donor with non-small cell lung cancer whose response to radiotherapy plus ipilimumab could not be evaluated. The CDR3 loop is CASSLGQGAGQYF. The CDR3 DNA follows: TGCGCCAGCAGCTTGGGCCAGGGGGCCGGCCAGTACTTC.